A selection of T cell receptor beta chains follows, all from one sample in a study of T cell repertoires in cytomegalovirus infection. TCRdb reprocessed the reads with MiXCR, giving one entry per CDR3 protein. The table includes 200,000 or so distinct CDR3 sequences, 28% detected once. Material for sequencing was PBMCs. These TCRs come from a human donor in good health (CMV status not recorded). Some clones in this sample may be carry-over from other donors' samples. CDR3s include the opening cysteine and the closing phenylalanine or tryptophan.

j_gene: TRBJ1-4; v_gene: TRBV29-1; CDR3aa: CSVLVGRNEKLFF
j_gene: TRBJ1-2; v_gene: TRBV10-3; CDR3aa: CAISASQLNYGYTF
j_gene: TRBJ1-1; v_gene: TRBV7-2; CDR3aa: CASSLGLRSPEAFF
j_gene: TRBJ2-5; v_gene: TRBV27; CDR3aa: CASSSGQGRKTQYF
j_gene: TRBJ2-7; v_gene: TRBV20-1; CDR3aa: CSARGQAYEQYF
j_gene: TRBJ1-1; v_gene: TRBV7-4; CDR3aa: CASSPTLGRGEAFF
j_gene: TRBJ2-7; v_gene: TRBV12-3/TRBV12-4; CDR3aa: CASSKSTGAEQYF
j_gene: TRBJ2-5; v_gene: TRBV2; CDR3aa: CASSSGLGIGTQYF
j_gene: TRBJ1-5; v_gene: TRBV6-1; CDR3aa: CASSNARQNQPQHF
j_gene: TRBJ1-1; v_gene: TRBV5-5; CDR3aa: CASSFNRGNTEAFF
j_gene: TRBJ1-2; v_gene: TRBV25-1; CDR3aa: CASSEQSRGYTF
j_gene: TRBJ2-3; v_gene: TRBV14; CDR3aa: CASSHQVRTDTQYF
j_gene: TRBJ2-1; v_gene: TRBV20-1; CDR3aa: CSAQTPTSSIEQFF
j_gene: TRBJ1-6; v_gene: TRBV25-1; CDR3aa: CASSDQGGDSPLHF
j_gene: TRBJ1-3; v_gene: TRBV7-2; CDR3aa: CASSQSGLQAGNTIYF
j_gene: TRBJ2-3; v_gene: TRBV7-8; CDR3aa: CASSLVGGTSADTQYF
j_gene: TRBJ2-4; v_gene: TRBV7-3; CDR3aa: CASSLVRAKNIQYF
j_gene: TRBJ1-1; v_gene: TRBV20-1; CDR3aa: CSAFRNMNTEAFF
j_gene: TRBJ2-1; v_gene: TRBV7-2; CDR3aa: CASSLRLGVNEQFF
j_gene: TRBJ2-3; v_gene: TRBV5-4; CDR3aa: CASLDRGTDTQYF
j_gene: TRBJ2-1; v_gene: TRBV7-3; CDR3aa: CASSSAVNEQFF
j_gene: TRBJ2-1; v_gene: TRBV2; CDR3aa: CASVGLAKDNEQFF
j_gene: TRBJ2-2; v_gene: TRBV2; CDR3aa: CASRAEYNTGELFF
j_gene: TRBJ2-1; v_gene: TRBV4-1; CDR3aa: CASSPLGREQFF
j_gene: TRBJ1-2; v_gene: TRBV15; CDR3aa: CATSTGGTGNGYTF
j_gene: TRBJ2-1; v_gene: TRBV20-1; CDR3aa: CSAPTSGGPTPYNEQFF
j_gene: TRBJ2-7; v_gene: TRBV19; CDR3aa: CASSISGFGEQYF
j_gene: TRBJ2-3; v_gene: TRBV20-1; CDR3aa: CSARPGPDTQYF
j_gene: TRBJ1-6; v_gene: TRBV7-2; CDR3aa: CASSLDRGLSPLHF
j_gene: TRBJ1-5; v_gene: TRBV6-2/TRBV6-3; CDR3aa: CASSYFRTAPNQPQHF
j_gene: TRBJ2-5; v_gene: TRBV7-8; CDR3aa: CASSPLIPSGGLKPETQYF